This is a list of T cell receptor beta chains from one sample in a study of cytomegalovirus exposure and HLA in healthy donors. Assay used: immunoSEQ multiplex PCR; TCRdb lists only in-frame clones, some missing. Its table records around 100,000 clones. Sequences were obtained from PBMCs. Receptors originate from a man in his forties in good health and CMV-seropositive. Each CDR3 is given with its conserved first and last residue. The D gene is left open where the match is weak.

TRBJ1-2 NA TRBV9 CASSANRVHGYTF TGTGCCAGCAGCGCCAACAGGGTTCACGGCTACACCTTC
TRBJ1-5 NA TRBV6-5 CASRRDSNSNQPQHF TGTGCCAGCAGACGCGACAGTAATAGCAATCAGCCCCAGCATTTT
TRBJ1-1 TRBD1 TRBV7-2 CASRPNRGMNTEAFF TGTGCCAGCAGGCCAAACAGGGGTATGAACACTGAAGCTTTCTTT
TRBJ2-1 TRBD2 TRBV12-5 CASGFPGLAGQYNEQFF TGTGCTAGTGGTTTCCCGGGACTAGCGGGTCAATACAATGAGCAGTTCTTC
TRBJ2-7 NA TRBV5-6 CASSSGTNYEQYF TGTGCCAGCAGCTCAGGGACAAACTACGAGCAGTACTTC
TRBJ1-1 TRBD1 TRBV7-9 CASREAGQGFTEAFF TGTGCCAGCAGGGAAGCGGGACAGGGATTCACTGAAGCTTTCTTT
TRBJ2-7 TRBD2 TRBV5-6 CASSWGLAAYEQYF TGTGCCAGCAGCTGGGGACTAGCGGCATACGAGCAGTACTTC
TRBJ2-5 TRBD1 TRBV5-1 CASSDRTGVQETQYF TGCGCCAGCAGCGATAGGACAGGGGTACAAGAGACCCAGTACTTC
TRBJ1-1 NA TRBV7-9 CASSPPSNTEAFF TGTGCCAGCAGCCCCCCTTCCAACACTGAAGCTTTCTTT
TRBJ1-2 TRBD1 TRBV4-1 CASSQGLRDRLYYGYTF TGCGCCAGCAGCCAAGGCCTTAGGGACAGGCTATACTATGGCTACACCTTC
TRBJ1-2 NA TRBV20-1 CSAIGTDGYTF TGCAGTGCTATCGGTACAGATGGCTACACCTTC
TRBJ1-1 TRBD1 TRBV28 CVIGRGRTEAFF TGTGTAATCGGCAGGGGGAGGACTGAAGCTTTCTTT
TRBJ2-7 TRBD2 TRBV5-6 CASSLASGLAGDEQYF TGTGCCAGCAGCTTGGCCTCGGGGCTAGCGGGAGACGAGCAGTACTTC
TRBJ1-2 TRBD1 TRBV19 CATRSGVKTGFLGYTF TGTGCCACTAGATCGGGGGTGAAGACAGGGTTTCTTGGCTACACCTTC
TRBJ2-7 TRBD1 TRBV11-1 CASSLDGTGGYEQYF TGTGCCAGCAGCTTAGATGGGACAGGGGGCTACGAGCAGTACTTC
TRBJ2-3 TRBD1 TRBV28 CASSDRATDTQYF TGTGCCAGCAGCGACAGGGCCACAGATACGCAGTATTTT
TRBJ1-2 TRBD1 TRBV7-9 CASSAWDRESNGYTF TGTGCCAGCAGCGCATGGGACAGGGAATCCAATGGCTACACCTTC
TRBJ2-1 NA TRBV11-1 CASSLGNPLSKSNEQFF TGTGCCAGCAGCTTAGGCAATCCACTGTCGAAATCCAATGAGCAGTTCTTC
TRBJ2-7 NA TRBV18 CASSRTGTEQYF TGTGCCAGCTCTAGAACAGGGACCGAGCAGTACTTC
TRBJ1-5 TRBD1 TRBV10-3 CAISESVTGGNQPQHF TGTGCCATCAGTGAGTCTGTGACAGGGGGCAATCAGCCCCAGCATTTT
TRBJ2-3 NA TRBV30 CAWSTPPDTQYF TGTGCCTGGAGCACACCCCCAGATACGCAGTATTTT
TRBJ1-5 NA TRBV7-2 CASSRAGSGNQPQHF TGTGCCAGCAGCCGGGCGGGAAGTGGCAATCAGCCCCAGCATTTT
TRBJ1-2 TRBD1 TRBV15 CATSADRGGYGYTF TGTGCCACCAGCGCCGACAGGGGAGGATATGGCTACACCTTC
TRBJ2-7 TRBD2 TRBV6-5 CASREGLAGGYEQYF TGTGCCAGCAGGGAGGGACTAGCGGGAGGATACGAGCAGTACTTC
TRBJ2-2 NA TRBV5-4 CASRSDTGELFF TGTGCCAGCCGCAGCGACACCGGGGAGCTGTTTTTT
TRBJ2-1 NA TRBV7-3 CASSPTTGTFSNEQFF TGTGCCAGCAGCCCGACCACAGGGACGTTTAGCAATGAGCAGTTCTTC
TRBJ2-7 NA TRBV13 CASSPGLGSYEQYF TGTGCCAGCAGCCCCGGACTGGGGTCCTACGAGCAGTACTTC
TRBJ2-5 TRBD1 TRBV28 CASSLDRGVKTQYF TGTGCCAGCAGTTTAGACAGGGGGGTGAAGACCCAGTACTTC
TRBJ2-7 TRBD2 TRBV28 CASSPSGRPSYEQYF TGTGCCAGCAGTCCGAGCGGGAGGCCCTCCTACGAGCAGTACTTC
TRBJ2-7 NA TRBV19 CASSVDHEQYF TGTGCCAGTAGTGTCGATCACGAGCAGTACTTC
TRBJ2-3 TRBD2 TRBV6-5 CASTPAGETDTQYF TGTGCCAGCACTCCCGCGGGGGAGACAGATACGCAGTATTTT
TRBJ1-5 NA TRBV6-5 CASSTGAQPQHF TGTGCCAGCAGTACTGGGGCTCAGCCCCAGCATTTT
TRBJ2-5 TRBD2 TRBV15 CATSSQKSGRETQYF TGTGCCACCAGCAGCCAGAAGAGCGGGAGGGAGACCCAGTACTTC
TRBJ2-1 TRBD2 TRBV5-1 CASSLVAGESYNEQFF TGCGCCAGCAGCTTGGTTGCGGGAGAATCCTACAATGAGCAGTTCTTC
TRBJ2-7 TRBD2 TRBV4-2 CASSQEYPAGDFLGYEQYF TGTGCCAGCAGCCAAGAATATCCAGCGGGAGATTTTCTGGGTTACGAGCAGTACTTC
TRBJ1-1 NA TRBV19 CASSPWGGMSTEAFF TGTGCCAGTAGTCCTTGGGGGGGGATGAGCACTGAAGCTTTCTTT
TRBJ1-1 TRBD1 TRBV30 CAYRQGWNTEAFF TGTGCCTACCGACAGGGGTGGAACACTGAAGCTTTCTTT
TRBJ2-7 TRBD1 TRBV28 CASSPWTGVGNEQYF TGTGCCAGCAGTCCCTGGACAGGGGTTGGTAACGAGCAGTACTTC
TRBJ1-5 TRBD1 TRBV7-9 CASSRSGTGIQPQHF TGTGCCAGCAGCCGCTCGGGGACAGGGATTCAGCCCCAGCATTTT
TRBJ2-1 NA TRBV9 CASSATYNEQFF TGTGCCAGCAGCGCGACATACAATGAGCAGTTCTTC